This TCR beta chain was captured by sequencing in a study of CD8 T cells in Susac syndrome. Study information: The Susac syndrome patients were therapy-naive, on corticosteroids, or on intravenous immunoglobulin alone at blood draw.

Random-hexamer reverse transcription was applied to 0.5 to 1 ug RNA. The immunoSEQ assay covered 54 Vbeta and 13 Jbeta segments for CDR3. TCRdb fed the immunoSEQ multiplex PCR reads into MiXCR, producing one record per CDR3 protein. The sample lists around 79,000 distinct CDR3 sequences; approximately 94% were seen once. Worth noting for this clonotype: Its antigen is not known.

This CDR3 spans 14 amino acids. V dropped 4 bases and J dropped 1 base, with 7 bases sitting between them. The germline V gene encodes CDR1 LGHNA and CDR2 YNFKEQ. TEMRA cells were enriched by FACS, while CD8+ and CD4+ T cells were obtained through a negative isolation that was performed magnetically. Study-level results: The number of Susac-specific public clones found was sixteen in total CD8+ repertoires and about five in CD8+ TEMRA repertoires.

The sequence came from a human donor with Susac syndrome. The V and J genes are TRBV4-2 and TRBJ2-2; D may be TRBD1 or TRBD2 (5 bases each). The specimen was CD8+ T cells from PBMCs. CDR3 protein: CASSRGVNTGELFF. The CDR3 DNA sequence: TGTGCCAGCAGCCGAGGGGTGAACACCGGGGAGCTGTTTTTT.